Presented here are 30 T cell receptor beta chains from one specimen sequenced in a study of T cell responses to AZD1222 COVID-19 vaccine. Sequenced by immunoSEQ multiplex PCR; TCRdb stores in-frame clones only, minus some. Seen here are 150,000 or so clones, 89% observed once, and the top ten hold 4.5% to 6.5%. Sample: peripheral blood, taken on day 0 of AZD1222 vaccination. These receptors were obtained from an adult in good health.

The gene calls are TRBV5-6 and TRBJ2-7, with D possibly being TRBD2 (6 bases). This CDR3 is built from 16 residues. Looked up from germline, CDR1 is SGHDT and CDR2 is YYEEEE. V was shortened by 3 bases and J by 0 bases, with 16 bases between the two germline ends. This chain's CDR3 is CASSYEVAASSYEQYF. The CDR3 nucleotides read TGTGCCAGCAGCTACGAAGTAGCGGCAAGCTCCTACGAGCAGTACTTC.

The chain couples TRBV15 to TRBJ1-5, with TRBD1 matching 7 bases. The CDR3 totals 12 residues. Germline CDR1 LNHNV, CDR2 YYDKDF (reference sequence). J was trimmed by 8 bases and V by 8 bases; bases with no gene match: 6. CDR3 sequence reads: CATREGAKPQHF. CDR3 sequence (DNA): TGTGCCACCCGAGAGGGGGCTAAGCCCCAGCATTTT.

The chain links TRBV4-3 to TRBJ1-3; TRBD1 might be the D (6 bases). V dropped 4 bases and J dropped 7 bases, with 17 bases sitting between them. CDR1 is LGHNA and CDR2 is YSLEER in the germline V gene. This CDR3 has 15 amino acids. DNA for the CDR3: TGCGCCAGCAGCCGAGCAGGGGCAGGCGGGAACACCATATATTTT. Protein: CASSRAGAGGNTIYF.

The chain is built from TRBV7-8 and TRBJ1-2, with 7 positions matching TRBD1. Germline lookup yields CDR1 SGHVS and CDR2 FQNEAQ. The CDR3 contains 14 residues. The trim removed 6 bases at V and 4 bases at J, leaving 8 bases unmatched. CDR3 residues: CASSPTGQSYGYTF. The DNA of the CDR3 is TGTGCCAGCAGTCCGACGGGACAGAGCTATGGCTACACCTTC.

This clone has just one count. A read error may account for a junction end that differs from germline. Other DNA sequences in this sample translate to the same CDR3. The CDR3 region is CASSLGNQETQYF. The CDR3 nucleotides read TGCGCCAGCAGCTTGGGTAACCAAGAGACCCAATACTTC. This chain connects TRBV5-1 to TRBJ2-5; unclear D gene. This CDR3 comprises 13 residues. CDR1 SGHRS and CDR2 YFSETQ come from the germline V gene.

The chain uses TRBV3-1 (or the pseudogene TRBV3-2) and TRBJ2-7; D perhaps matches TRBD2 (7 bases). Germline-derived CDR1 and CDR2 are LGHDT and YNNKEL (reference sequence). This CDR3 comprises 14 residues. Trimming took off 1 base at V and 6 bases at J, with 13 bases between the two ends. The CDR3 loop reads CASSQVGGGSEQYF. CDR3 in DNA: TGTGCCAGCAGCCAAGTAGGGGGGGGCTCCGAGCAGTACTTC.

As concerns this clone: Other nucleotide sequences in the sample specify the same CDR3. The chain couples TRBV5-1 to TRBJ1-1, with 8 bases aligning to TRBD1. There are 15 residues in the CDR3. The V gene's germline CDR1 is SGHRS and CDR2 YFSETQ. Trimming at V came to 0 bases and at J to 2 bases, leaving 3 bases not matched to a gene. The CDR3 sequence: CASSLGGQGNTEAFF. The CDR3 bases are TGCGCCAGCAGCTTGGGAGGACAGGGAAACACTGAAGCTTTCTTT.

The rearrangement links TRBV11-2 to TRBJ1-1; the D is unclear. The CDR3 is 13 residues long. CDR1 is SGHAT, CDR2 FQNNGV, per germline. With 7 bases removed from V and 6 bases from J, the gap between germline ends came to 15 bases. This chain's CDR3 is CASTPPTRAEAFF. The CDR3 DNA follows: TGTGCCAGCACTCCCCCGACGAGGGCTGAAGCTTTCTTT.

Only one count was recorded for this clone. The chain joins TRBV28 to TRBJ1-5; a possible D gene is TRBD1 (6 bases). Germline values: CDR1 MDHEN, CDR2 SYDVKM. The CDR3 has 15 residues. V lost 5 bases and J 2 bases, leaving 13 bases between the germline ends. CDR3 coding DNA: TGTGCCAGCAGTGCACAGGGTTCTCGCAATCAGCCCCAGCATTTT. Its translation: CASSAQGSRNQPQHF.

The chain carries TRBV19 and TRBJ1-1; TRBD1 agrees at 8 bases. The J segment lost 5 bases and the V segment lost 3 bases, leaving 8 bases of the junction unmatched. CDR3 length equals 15 residues. Germline loops: CDR1 LNHDA, CDR2 SQIVND (reference sequence). In DNA form, the CDR3 reads TGTGCCAGTAGTATGGGCGGACAGGGATGGACTGAAGCTTTCTTT. This encodes CASSMGGQGWTEAFF.

The chain recombines TRBV7-2 with TRBJ2-5, with 10 bases aligning to TRBD2. Per germline, CDR1 SGHTA and CDR2 FQGNSA. The CDR3 has 17 residues. The V and J ends lost 1 base and 2 bases, in that order; junction bases with no gene match: 7. The CDR3 region has the DNA TGTGCCAGCAGCTTAGGCTGGAGTAGCGGGGGGCAAGAGACCCAGTACTTC. This encodes CASSLGWSSGGQETQYF.

On this clone itself: Being one base from a much bigger clone, this may be a read error. V is TRBV5-6 and J is TRBJ1-1; D unresolved. V was clipped by 2 bases and J by 1 base, with 3 bases between them. Germline CDR1 is SGHDT and CDR2 is YYEEEE. The CDR3 runs 12 residues. The CDR3 DNA reads as TGTGCCAGCAGCTTAAAGAACACTGAAGCTTTCTTT. The encoded protein is CASSLKNTEAFF.

The rearrangement uses TRBV12-3 or TRBV12-4 and TRBJ2-3; D gene unclear. The CDR3 contains 12 residues. The V end lost 6 bases, the J end lost 2 bases, and 6 bases lay between the germline ends. This CDR3 reads CASSGTTDTQYF. The CDR3 DNA is TGTGCCAGCAGCGGAACCACAGATACGCAGTATTTT.

The genes are TRBV27 and TRBJ1-6; D not certain. The CDR3 is 14 residues long. CDR1 is MNHEY, CDR2 SMNVEV, per germline (reference sequence). V dropped 2 bases and J dropped 10 bases, with 12 bases sitting between them. In nucleotides, the CDR3 is TGTGCCAGCAGTTTAAAGGGAGTCGCCTCACCCCTCCACTTT. Translated: CASSLKGVASPLHF.

The chain recombines TRBV30 with TRBJ1-1; maybe TRBD1 (5 bases). Germline CDR1 GTSNPN, CDR2 SVGIG (reference sequence). This CDR3 region has 12 residues. V lost 2 bases and J 4 bases, leaving 8 bases between the germline ends. The CDR3 sequence is CAWSSGITEAFF. In DNA form, the CDR3 reads TGTGCCTGGAGTTCAGGGATCACTGAAGCTTTCTTT.

The rearrangement uses TRBV2 and TRBJ2-1; D uncertain. This CDR3 region has 11 residues. From germline, CDR1 is SNHLY and CDR2 FYNNEI. V was pared by 3 bases and J by 4 bases, with 1 base between. CDR3 coding DNA: TGTGCCAGCAGTGAGTACAATGAGCAGTTCTTC. Its translation: CASSEYNEQFF.

V gene TRBV7-8 combines with J gene TRBJ1-6; TRBD1 aligns across 8 bases. The CDR3 runs 17 residues. After removal of 5 bases from V and 9 bases from J, the junction contained 15 bases not matched to a gene. The V gene's germline CDR1 is SGHVS and CDR2 FQNEAQ. CDR3 DNA: TGTGCCAGCAGCCAACGGACAGGGAACATTTTTGGTTCACCCCTCCACTTT. Translation gives CASSQRTGNIFGSPLHF. Drawing the rest from reference TRBV7-8 and TRBJ1-6, the complete variable domain is GAGVSQSPRYKVAKRGQDVALRCDPISGHVSLFWYQQALGQGPEFLTYFQNEAQLDKSGLPSDRFFAERPEGSVSTLKIQRTQQEDSAVYLCASSQRTGNIFGSPLHFGNGTRLTVT.

The CDR3 nucleotides are TGTGCCAGCAGTGAACGGGACTGGGAGCAGTACTTC. This gives the protein CASSERDWEQYF. The gene calls are TRBV2 and TRBJ2-7, with D possibly TRBD2 on 6 matching bases. Deletions cut 2 bases from V and 7 bases from J, with 9 bases between. This CDR3 is built from 12 residues. CDR1 is SNHLY, CDR2 FYNNEI, per germline.

This chain joins TRBV5-8 and TRBJ2-2; TRBD1 aligns across 10 bases. Germline V gene data show CDR1 as SGHTS and CDR2 as YDEGEE. The CDR3 covers 15 residues. The junction had 5 bases not matched to a gene; V was cut back by 2 bases and J by 7 bases. CDR3 protein: CASSLDRGLGGELFF. In DNA form, the CDR3 reads TGTGCCAGCAGCTTAGACAGGGGGCTCGGCGGGGAGCTGTTTTTT.

This chain uses TRBV10-1 with TRBJ2-7, with TRBD1 as a possible D gene (6 bases). The germline V and J ends were trimmed by 3 bases and 5 bases, with 11 bases remaining between them. The V gene's germline CDR1 is WNHNN and CDR2 SYGVQD (reference sequence). The CDR3 has 13 residues. DNA for the CDR3: TGCGCCAGCAGTGAAGGGGGAAGAGACGAGCAGTACTTC. This translates into CASSEGGRDEQYF.

The J gene is TRBJ2-1, the V gene TRBV2; 8 bases agree with TRBD2. Germline CDR1 SNHLY, CDR2 FYNNEI. V trimming: 4 bases; J trimming: 10 bases; junction bases outside the gene matches: 9. The CDR3 contains 14 residues. The CDR3 region is CASSVGTRSSEQFF. As DNA, the CDR3 is TGTGCCAGCAGTGTAGGGACTAGGTCGTCGGAGCAGTTCTTC. The variable domain in full, with the rest retrieved from reference TRBV2 and TRBJ2-1, is EPEVTQTPSHQVTQMGQEVILRCVPISNHLYFYWYRQILGQKVEFLVSFYNNEISEKSEIFDDQFSVERPDGSNFTLKIRSTKLEDSAMYFCASSVGTRSSEQFFGPGTRLTVL.

The chain recombines TRBV5-4 with TRBJ1-4; D remains unclear. V lost 3 bases and J 0 bases, leaving 12 bases between the germline ends. The CDR3 is made up of 16 amino acids. Germline CDR1 SGHNT, CDR2 YYREEE (reference sequence). The DNA for the CDR3 is TGTGCCAGCAGCTCAGACCGGGTCGCAACTAATGAAAAACTGTTTTTT. Translated, it gives CASSSDRVATNEKLFF.

To note about this clone: The sample contains more than one DNA sequence encoding this CDR3. V is TRBV11-2 and J is TRBJ1-1; D not certain. V was cut by 3 bases and J by 1 base, with 6 bases left in between. There are 13 residues in the CDR3. Looked up from germline, CDR1 is SGHAT and CDR2 is FQNNGV. For the CDR3, the DNA is TGTGCCAGCAGCTTGAGGGAGAACACTGAAGCTTTCTTT. It encodes CASSLRENTEAFF.

This clone was detected once. This chain joins TRBV4-2 and TRBJ1-6; D unresolved. Germline V gene data show CDR1 as LGHNA and CDR2 as YNFKEQ. This CDR3 comprises 15 residues. V was trimmed by 0 bases and J by 7 bases, leaving 10 bases between them. CDR3 residues: CASSQDLGWNSPLHF. The CDR3 nucleotides read TGTGCCAGCAGCCAAGATCTAGGCTGGAATTCACCCCTCCACTTT.

This chain links TRBV21-1 with TRBJ2-5; TRBD1 is the table's D call, not checked against the DNA. TRBV21-1 counts as a pseudogene. The CDR3 contains 15 residues. CDR3 bases: TGTGCCAGCAGCATCTCAGGGGGGCATGCAGAGACCCAGTACTTC. This sequence encodes CASSISGGHAETQYF.

The J gene is TRBJ2-1, the V gene TRBV19; D unclear. Deletions cut 3 bases from V and 0 bases from J, with 9 bases between. The CDR3 has 15 residues. Germline V gives CDR1 LNHDA, CDR2 SQIVND (reference sequence). DNA for the CDR3: TGTGCCAGTAGTATTAACGGCTTCTCCTACAATGAGCAGTTCTTC. It specifies CASSINGFSYNEQFF.

V is TRBV7-2 and J is TRBJ2-7, with D perhaps TRBD2 (7 bases). Germline V lookup: CDR1 SGHTA, CDR2 FQGNSA. With 5 bases removed from V and 4 bases from J, the gap between germline ends came to 15 bases. This CDR3 spans 14 amino acids. The CDR3 DNA sequence: TGTGCCAGCAGCCCAGAGGGGGGGAGGTACGAGCAGTACTTC. Protein product: CASSPEGGRYEQYF.

This sequence joins TRBV19 and TRBJ2-1; TRBD2 matches 13 bases. CDR1 and CDR2 from the germline V gene are LNHDA and SQIVND (reference sequence). This CDR3 spans 16 amino acids. V lost 4 bases and J lost 9; bases outside the gene matches: 9. The CDR3 loop is CASSRTSGSPSGEQFF. CDR3 DNA: TGTGCCAGTAGTAGGACTAGCGGGAGCCCCTCGGGTGAGCAGTTCTTC.

The V gene is TRBV24-1, the J gene TRBJ2-1, with 9 bases aligning to TRBD1. CDR3 size: 14 residues. Per the germline V gene, CDR1 is KGHDR and CDR2 is SFDVKD. The V gene end was trimmed by 10 bases and the J gene end by 4 bases; junction bases not matched to a gene: 7. CDR3 coding DNA: TGTGCCACTACCGGGACAGGGACGTACAATGAGCAGTTCTTC. Translating it yields CATTGTGTYNEQFF.

This chain uses TRBV6-5 with TRBJ1-3, with a weak D call TRBD1 (6 bases). V shed 6 bases and J shed 0 bases, with 12 bases lying between them. This CDR3 spans 15 amino acids. Germline V gives CDR1 MNHEY, CDR2 SVGAGI. The CDR3 protein is CASRPDRYSGNTIYF. In DNA, the CDR3 is TGTGCCAGCAGACCGGACAGATACTCTGGAAACACCATATATTTT.